This TCR beta chain is drawn from a study of beta chain features in type 1 diabetes. Study-wide context: Across the samples, 107,917,701 sorted cells were examined in total.

Isolated RNA was reverse transcribed in full, so expressed TCRB transcripts were sequenced. The repertoire was sequenced with immunoSEQ multiplex PCR; TCRdb's copy has only in-frame clones and lacks some. Here the sample spans fewer than 150,000 clones, 6.9% being singletons. Findings of the study overall: Overrepresentation of cells with high TCR expression could result from cDNA sequencing.

Many counts were recorded for this clone. Its antigen is still unknown. V shed 2 bases and J 2 bases; nucleotides not matched to a gene: 5. Germline CDR1 is SGHAT and CDR2 is FQDESV (reference sequence). CDR3 length equals 15 residues. The gene calls are TRBV11-1 and TRBJ2-7; 8 nucleotides line up with TRBD2. This clonotype was obtained from a woman in her twenties or thirties in good health. Sequencing used central memory CD4+ T cells from blood. CDR3 in amino acids: CASSLRPAGAYEQYF. CDR3 DNA sequence: TGTGCCAGCAGCTTACGCCCAGCGGGGGCCTACGAGCAGTACTTC.